This T cell receptor beta chain stems from a study of tumor and adjacent non-tumor tissue in lung cancer. Germline CDR1 reads SGHKS; CDR2 reads YYEKEE (reference sequence). This CDR3 is built from 14 residues. This clonotype appeared a single time. Relative to the germline gene, one junction end is altered; a read error may explain this. The library came from three nested PCR rounds adapted from ARM-PCR protocols. TCRdb ran MiXCR on the multiplex PCR reads and lists one entry per CDR3 protein. The sample contains about 80,000 distinct CDR3 sequences, 80% to 90% of which appear only once. The template was RNA from unsorted bulk tissue. The normal lung tissue was taken more than 3 cm from the tumor edge.

The origin of this receptor is a man in his sixties with non-small cell lung cancer. What was sequenced was distant non-tumor lung tissue. This chain joins TRBV5-5 and TRBJ2-3; D might be TRBD1 (5 bases). The CDR3 loop reads CDSSLEWGADTQYF. The DNA of the CDR3 is TGTGACAGCAGCTTGGAATGGGGCGCAGATACTCAGTATTTT.